This T cell receptor beta chain derives from a study of control samples from healthy donors and cancer patients. CDR1 SGHVS and CDR2 FQNEAQ come from the germline V gene. The V segment lost 5 bases and the J segment 4 bases; nucleotides outside the gene matches: 7. The CDR3 has 14 residues. Profiled with immunoSEQ multiplex PCR; TCRdb holds only in-frame clones, not every one. Of approximately 140,000 clones listed, roughly 86% were seen once; the top ten hold approximately 8%. The chain is built from TRBV7-8 and TRBJ2-7; TRBD2 matches 8 bases. Specimen: PBMCs. This TCR came from a middle-aged man with head and neck cancer. CDR3 coding DNA: TGTGCCAGCAGCCGAGGACTAGCTAAGTACGAGCAGTACTTC. Its protein product is CASSRGLAKYEQYF.